This TCR beta chain was sequenced in a study of OX40 agonist ivuxolimab in advanced cancers. Method: immunoSEQ multiplex PCR; TCRdb's copy keeps in-frame clones and lacks some. The sample lists tens of thousands of clones; around 86% were seen once. V lost 4 bases to trimming and J lost 5 bases, with 19 bases between them. The CDR3 contains 16 residues. The V gene's germline CDR1 is SGDLS and CDR2 YYNGEE. Systemic immunosuppression or autoimmune disease history was grounds to exclude patients. In regard to this clone: What it binds is not known.

Study outcomes and limitations: Mean expanded clone counts were higher in CD8+ than CD4+ T cells. There was clonal expansion of CD4+ and CD8+ blood T cells by week 6 at 0.1 to 3.0 mg/kg.

The source is an adult with an advanced solid tumor such as melanoma, head and neck, liver or kidney cancer. The chain is built from TRBV9 and TRBJ2-1; TRBD2 is a possible D gene (6 bases). Source: CD4+ or CD8+ T cells sorted from blood, taken in a trial of the OX40 agonist ivuxolimab. CDR3 loop: CASSPVGGLDHNEQFF. CDR3 sequence (DNA): TGTGCCAGCAGCCCCGTGGGGGGTTTGGACCACAATGAGCAGTTCTTC.